One and the same sample provided the 8 T cell receptor beta chains below, sequenced in a study of blood T cells in healthy people across ages. A second PCR of 7 to 11 cycles used a sample-barcoded 5' primer and a J-beta primer mix. One entry per CDR3 protein results from TCRdb running MiXCR on the 5' RACE reads. The sample has about 1.5 million distinct CDR3 sequences; 42% are singletons. Input material: blood. The source is a woman aged 18-29 years in good health.

V gene TRBV27 combines with J gene TRBJ1-2, with a weak D call TRBD1 (6 bases). V was cut by 1 base and J by 8 bases, with 14 bases left in between. The CDR3 runs 14 residues. Per the germline V gene, CDR1 is MNHEY and CDR2 is SMNVEV (reference sequence). Here the CDR3 DNA reads TGTGCCAGCAGTTTATACTCAGGGGCGCTGGGCTACACCTTC. Translated, it gives CASSLYSGALGYTF.

CDR3 DNA: TGTGCCAGCAGCGCCCCGCGGGTGGCTGGAGATACGCAGTATTTT. This codes for CASSAPRVAGDTQYF. The chain couples TRBV5-5 to TRBJ2-3, with D tentatively TRBD2 (5 bases). V lost 4 bases and J 5 bases, leaving 17 bases between the germline ends. The CDR3 totals 15 residues. The germline V gene has CDR1 SGHKS and CDR2 YYEKEE (reference sequence). Looking up the rest from reference TRBV5-5 and TRBJ2-3 gives the full variable domain: DAGVTQSPTHLIKTRGQQVTLRCSPISGHKSVSWYQQVLGQGPQFIFQYYEKEERGRGNFPDRFSARQFPNYSSELNVNALLLGDSALYLCASSAPRVAGDTQYFGPGTRLTVL.

CDR3 protein: CASSGGEGPTDTQYF. DNA of the CDR3: TGTGCCAGCAGTGGGGGAGAGGGGCCCACAGATACGCAGTATTTT. V usage is TRBV27 and J usage is TRBJ2-3; D assignment may be TRBD1 or TRBD2 (5 bases each). The CDR3 spans 15 residues. With 5 bases removed from V and 2 bases from J, the gap between germline ends came to 14 bases. Germline V lookup: CDR1 MNHEY, CDR2 SMNVEV (reference sequence).

This clonotype appeared a few times. The rearrangement links TRBV6-5 to TRBJ2-3; D ambiguous. The germline V gene has CDR1 MNHEY and CDR2 SVGAGI. This CDR3 has 11 amino acids. V dropped 10 bases and J dropped 6 bases, with 11 bases sitting between them. The DNA of the CDR3 is TGTGCCACCCGGATGAGGGATACGCAGTATTTT. Its protein is CATRMRDTQYF.

CDR3 DNA: TGCGCCAGCAGCTTGGGGGGACTAGCTTCAACAGATACGCAGTATTTT. This sequence encodes CASSLGGLASTDTQYF. This chain connects TRBV5-1 to TRBJ2-3, with 9 bases lining up with TRBD2. Looked up from germline, CDR1 is SGHRS and CDR2 is YFSETQ. The J segment lost 3 bases and the V segment lost 0 bases, leaving 5 bases of the junction unmatched. CDR3 length: 16 amino acids.

This clonotype was seen a few times. The chain uses TRBV20-1 and TRBJ1-5; 8 nucleotides align to TRBD1. CDR1 DFQATT and CDR2 SNEGSKA come from the germline V gene (reference sequence). Unmatched junction bases numbered 7, after V lost 6 bases and J lost 0 bases. This CDR3 spans 15 amino acids. CDR3 bases: TGCAGTGCGGAGACAGGGGCCAATAGCAATCAGCCCCAGCATTTT. It is translated as CSAETGANSNQPQHF.

V and J are TRBV27 and TRBJ2-7; 7 nucleotides agree with TRBD1. CDR3 length equals 15 residues. The germline V gene encodes CDR1 MNHEY and CDR2 SMNVEV (reference sequence). V shed 4 bases, J shed 5 bases, and the junction held 11 bases outside the gene matches. In DNA, the CDR3 is TGTGCCAGCAGTTGCCGTGACAGGGCGTTCCACGAGCAGTACTTC. Its protein product is CASSCRDRAFHEQYF.

Notes on this clonotype: A junction end diverges from the germline sequence, so it may reflect a read error. The chain carries TRBV15 and TRBJ1-4, with unresolved D. CDR1 is LNHNV and CDR2 is YYDKDF in the germline V gene (reference sequence). The CDR3 length is 13 residues. In DNA form, the CDR3 reads TGTGCCGCCAGCAGAGATCGTAATGAAAAACTGTTTTTT. Protein: CAASRDRNEKLFF.